The TCR beta chain under discussion was sequenced for a study of beta chain features in type 1 diabetes. Whole-study findings and limits: The naive, central memory and Treg TCRB repertoires showed an apparent similarity that was greater among patients than among healthy donors.

All of the isolated RNA was reverse transcribed, so expressed TCRB transcripts were sequenced. Repertoires were generated with immunoSEQ multiplex PCR, while TCRdb's copy carries only in-frame clones and drops some. This sample has roughly 170,000 clones, with 10% to 15% found just once. In the case of this clone: Its target is not known.

This CDR3 spans 13 amino acids. Germline V lookup: CDR1 SQVTM, CDR2 ANQGSEA. V dropped 5 bases and J dropped 2; count of bases not matched to a gene: 5. V gene TRBV29-1 combines with J gene TRBJ2-7, with 8 bases lining up with TRBD1. The receptor was derived from a woman between 18 and 30 years old in good health. Material: central memory CD4+ T cells from blood. The CDR3 DNA sequence: TGCAGCGTTAGTTTACAGGGGGCCTACGAGCAGTACTTC. Its protein product is CSVSLQGAYEQYF.